This T cell receptor beta chain was found in a study of T cells in Graves' hyperthyroidism and ophthalmopathy. Amplified TCR beta CDR3 regions derived from RNA transcripts. First-round RT-PCR with HTBI primers amplified the TCR CDR3 region. TCRdb redid the calling of the multiplex PCR reads with MiXCR, one entry per CDR3 protein. The data show hundreds of thousands of distinct CDR3 sequences, about an eighth seen once. General observations from the study: Most clonotypes expanded in thyroid above 0.001 were likewise present in blood.

Between the trimmed V and J ends, which lost 1 base and 2 bases, there was a span of 16 bases. The germline V gene has CDR1 SGHDT and CDR2 YYEEEE. This CDR3 comprises 16 residues. This clonotype has a count of ten or more. Its antigen is unidentified. Enrolled ophthalmopathy patients presented with a Clinical Activity Score of at least 3, a NOSPECS grade of at least 4, and disease duration under 3 months. The authors obtained PBMCs from roughly 10 ml of fresh peripheral blood. The chain combines TRBV5-6 with TRBJ2-7; the D gene is possibly TRBD1 (6 bases). Sequencing was performed on blood. The receptor was isolated from a man aged 45-65 years with Graves' ophthalmopathy. This CDR3 reads CASSLRIGGYTYEQYF. DNA for the CDR3: TGTGCCAGCAGCTTGAGGATTGGGGGCTACACCTACGAGCAGTACTTC.